The source of this T cell receptor (beta chain) is a study of cytomegalovirus exposure and HLA in healthy donors. V lost 0 bases, J lost 1 base, and 9 bases lay in between. This CDR3 contains 15 residues. Germline lookup yields CDR1 MNHEY and CDR2 SVGAGI. Study-wide results and caveats: Researchers catalogued about 160 TCR beta chains as cytomegalovirus-associated. Within the 100 to 150 validation repertoires, first-cohort TCR clusters tended to co-occur, according to a later analysis.

Concerning this clone itself: Antigen specificity is unknown.

Using immunoSEQ multiplex PCR, the repertoire was profiled, and TCRdb retains in-frame clones only, with some absent. Among some 240,000 clones listed, roughly 83% were seen once. The receptor comes from a woman younger than 35 in good health and CMV-seronegative. The V call is TRBV6-5, the J call TRBJ1-1; D gene ambiguous. Input material: PBMCs. As DNA, the CDR3 is TGTGCCAGCAGTTACTCCGCCGCGGCGAACACTGAAGCTTTCTTT. Protein sequence: CASSYSAAANTEAFF.